These T cell receptor beta chains were read from a single sample in a study of TIL therapy for anti-PD-1-resistant metastatic lung cancer. Data came from immunoSEQ multiplex PCR; TCRdb stores just in-frame clones and leaves some out. The repertoire consists of tens of thousands of clones, with 60% to 85% occurring once and the leading ten covering around 5.4%. The material was tumor tissue, obtained at baseline. The receptors were gathered from a person between 25 and 80 years old with non-small cell lung cancer. The CDR3 runs from the conserved cysteine through the conserved F or W. D genes are given only for firm matches. Not all rows give a size; the values are once, few, many and, for expanded clones, a class.

TRBJ1-1	-	-	TRBV4-1	TGCGCCAGCAGCCAACAAAACACTGAAGCTTTCTTT	CASSQQNTEAFF
TRBJ2-6	-	-	TRBV4-3	TGCGCCAGCAGCCCATCCATAGTTTCTGGGGCCAACGTCCTGACTTTC	CASSPSIVSGANVLTF
TRBJ1-5	-	-	TRBV5-6	TGTGCCAGCAGCTTGGCGTCGGCCAATCAGCCCCAGCATTTT	CASSLASANQPQHF
TRBJ2-3	-	TRBD1	TRBV30	TGTGCCTGTACAGGGGCAGATACGCAGTATTTT	CACTGADTQYF
TRBJ2-7	-	TRBD2	TRBV30	TGTGCCCTGGAGCCGGGACTAGTCTACGAGCAGTACTTC	CALEPGLVYEQYF
TRBJ1-6	few	TRBD1	TRBV5-6	TGTGCCAGCAGCCGCGGACAGGGTTATTCACCCCTCCACTTT	CASSRGQGYSPLHF
TRBJ2-5	-	TRBD1	TRBV29-1	TGCAGCGGATCGACAGGGCCGGCAGAGACCCAGTACTTC	CSGSTGPAETQYF
TRBJ1-1	-	TRBD1	TRBV28	TGTGCCAGCAGCCAGGGACAGGGGGCGTCTTCAGCTTTCTTT	CASSQGQGASSAFF
TRBJ2-7	-	-	TRBV7-9	TGTGCCAGCAGCGCCTCGATTTTTGAGCAGTACTTC	CASSASIFEQYF
TRBJ2-5	once	TRBD2	TRBV5-4	TGTGCCAGCAGCTTGATCTTCGCGGGACTAGAAGAGACCCAGTACTTC	CASSLIFAGLEETQYF
TRBJ2-2	-	-	TRBV6-5	TGTGCCAGCAGCTCCGGGACCTTCCCTGGGGAGCTGTTTTTT	CASSSGTFPGELFF
TRBJ2-2	-	-	TRBV11-2	TGTGCCAGCAGCTTCGAGATCTTTACGAACACCGGGGAGCTGTTTTTT	CASSFEIFTNTGELFF
TRBJ2-3	-	-	TRBV5-1	TGCGCCAGCAGCTTAGGACCAGACACAGATACGCAGTATTTT	CASSLGPDTDTQYF
TRBJ2-3	-	-	TRBV11-2	TGTGCCAGCAGCCCTTGGAAACAGGTCACAGATACGCAGTATTTT	CASSPWKQVTDTQYF
TRBJ1-1	-	-	TRBV5-1	TGCGCCAGCAGCACCGGACAGAACACTGAAGCTTTCTTT	CASSTGQNTEAFF
TRBJ2-1	-	TRBD2	TRBV4-3	TGCGCCAGCAGCCGAGGGACTAGCGGGTTGGACAATGAGCAGTTCTTC	CASSRGTSGLDNEQFF
TRBJ2-7	-	TRBD1	TRBV19	TGTGCCAGTAGCCAACAGGGGGCACACTACGAGCAGTACTTC	CASSQQGAHYEQYF
TRBJ2-7	-	-	TRBV5-1	TGCGCCAGCAGCTTGGAGGGATCCTACGAGCAGTACTTC	CASSLEGSYEQYF
TRBJ2-5	-	TRBD2	TRBV5-1	TGCGCCAGCAGCTTGGCTAGCGGCCAAGAGACCCAGTACTTC	CASSLASGQETQYF
TRBJ1-2	once	-	TRBV30	TGTGCCTGGGCCGCGGGGAAGAGTGGCTACACCTTC	CAWAAGKSGYTF
TRBJ1-3	-	TRBD1	TRBV6-5	TGTGCCAGCAGTTTGGGACAGGGGGCAGGTGGAAACACCATATATTTT	CASSLGQGAGGNTIYF
TRBJ1-6	few	-	TRBV4-2	TGTGCCAGCAGCCAAGATTCAGGGGACGATTCACCCCTCCACTTT	CASSQDSGDDSPLHF
TRBJ2-3	few	-	TRBV18	TGTGCCAGCCTCAACCTCCTGGCGGATACGCAGTATTTT	CASLNLLADTQYF
TRBJ2-2	-	TRBD1	TRBV4-1	TGCGCCAGCAGCCAAGTTCACAGGGGGACCAGGGGCGGGGAGCTGTTTTTT	CASSQVHRGTRGGELFF
TRBJ2-2	-	-	TRBV4-2	TGTGCCAGCAGCCCCAGACTAGGACCGAACACCGGGGAGCTGTTTTTT	CASSPRLGPNTGELFF
TRBJ1-5	-	-	TRBV6-6	TGTGCCAGCAGTTATCAGGATCAGCCCCAGCATTTT	CASSYQDQPQHF
TRBJ2-4	-	-	TRBV28	TGTGCCAGCAGTTCACTGGAGAACGCCAAAAACATTCAGTACTTC	CASSSLENAKNIQYF
TRBJ1-6	-	-	TRBV30	TGTGCCTGGAGTGTACCCAGGGGAAATTCACCCCTCCACTTT	CAWSVPRGNSPLHF
TRBJ2-1	few	TRBD2	TRBV7-2	TGTGCCAGCCTTTTCACTAGCGGCTACAATGAGCAGTTCTTC	CASLFTSGYNEQFF
TRBJ1-1	-	-	TRBV5-6	TGTGCCAGCAGCTTGCCCACGAGGGGAAGCACTGAAGCTTTCTTT	CASSLPTRGSTEAFF
TRBJ2-5	-	-	TRBV19	TGTGCCAGTAGTATAGGGGGAGCAGGAGAGACCCAGTACTTC	CASSIGGAGETQYF
TRBJ2-7	-	-	TRBV10-1	TGCGCCAGCAGTGAGTCTAGAGGACTCTACGAGCAGTACTTC	CASSESRGLYEQYF
TRBJ2-2	-	-	TRBV9	TGTGCCAGCAGCGTTAGACCGGGATTTGGGGAGGCCGGGGAGCTGTTTTTT	CASSVRPGFGEAGELFF
TRBJ1-3	-	-	TRBV25-1	TGTGCCAGCAGTGATGGGGGCTCTGGAAACACCATATATTTT	CASSDGGSGNTIYF
TRBJ2-5	-	-	TRBV5-4	TGTGCCAGCAGCTTGGCAGGGCCGGGCCAAGAGACCCAGTACTTC	CASSLAGPGQETQYF
TRBJ1-4	-	TRBD1	TRBV27	TGTGCCAGCAGCACAGGGGGCAAAGCTAATGAAAAACTGTTTTTT	CASSTGGKANEKLFF
TRBJ2-7	-	-	TRBV5-1	TGCGCCAGCAGCGGAGAGACGGCCCTAAGGTACTTC	CASSGETALRYF
TRBJ1-5	-	-	TRBV28	TGTGCCAGCAGCCCCGGGACCTCATATAGCAATCAGCCCCAGCATTTT	CASSPGTSYSNQPQHF
TRBJ1-2	few	TRBD1	TRBV19	TGTGCCAGTAGTCAACCCCCGGGACAGGGATCCTATGGCTACACCTTC	CASSQPPGQGSYGYTF
TRBJ2-2	-	-	TRBV30	TGTGCCTGGAGTGTACGGCGGGGAAGAGACACCGGGGAGCTGTTTTTT	CAWSVRRGRDTGELFF
TRBJ2-6	-	-	TRBV6-5	TGTGCCAGCAGTTACTCGGGGGGGCGCCGGGTCCTGACTTTC	CASSYSGGRRVLTF
TRBJ1-1	-	-	TRBV5-4	TGTGCCAGCAGGACAGAGATTGGGAACACTGAAGCTTTCTTT	CASRTEIGNTEAFF
TRBJ2-2	-	-	TRBV11-3	TGTGCCAGCAGCCCTCGGGACGGCTACACCGGGGAGCTGTTTTTT	CASSPRDGYTGELFF
TRBJ2-1	-	TRBD2	TRBV7-2	TGTGCCAGCAGTCTGGGACTAGCGGGGTTTAGCTCCTACAATGAGCAGTTCTTC	CASSLGLAGFSSYNEQFF
TRBJ1-5	-	-	TRBV18	TGTGCCAGCTCACTGACCGGGACATCGGGTCAGCCCCAGCATTTT	CASSLTGTSGQPQHF